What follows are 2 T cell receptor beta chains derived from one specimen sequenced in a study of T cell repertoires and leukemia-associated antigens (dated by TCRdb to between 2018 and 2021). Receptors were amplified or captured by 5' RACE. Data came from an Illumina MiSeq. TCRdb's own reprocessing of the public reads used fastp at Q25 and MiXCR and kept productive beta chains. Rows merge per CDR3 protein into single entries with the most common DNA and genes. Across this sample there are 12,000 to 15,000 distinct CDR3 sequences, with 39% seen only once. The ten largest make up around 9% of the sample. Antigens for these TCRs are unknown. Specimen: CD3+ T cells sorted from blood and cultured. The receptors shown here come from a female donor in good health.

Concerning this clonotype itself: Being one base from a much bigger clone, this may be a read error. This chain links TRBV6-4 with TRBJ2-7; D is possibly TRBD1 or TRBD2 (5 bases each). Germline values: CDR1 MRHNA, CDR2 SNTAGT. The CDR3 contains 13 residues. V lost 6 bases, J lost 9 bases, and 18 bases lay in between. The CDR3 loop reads CASRSSGPAWQYF. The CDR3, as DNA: TGTGCCAGCAGATCATCGGGACCAGCCTGGCAGTACTTC.

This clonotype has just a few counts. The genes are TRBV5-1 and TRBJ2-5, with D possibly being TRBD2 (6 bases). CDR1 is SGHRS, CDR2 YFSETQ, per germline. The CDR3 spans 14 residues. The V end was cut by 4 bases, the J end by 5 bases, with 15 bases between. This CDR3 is CASSPPEGTETQYF. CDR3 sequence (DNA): TGCGCCAGCAGCCCGCCGGAGGGTACGGAGACCCAGTACTTC.